These 23 T cell receptor beta chains came from one sample sequenced in a study of shared clonotypes between healthy human individuals. Here immunoSEQ multiplex PCR was the method, and the copy in TCRdb shows in-frame clones only, minus some. Of 950,000 to 1,100,000 clones listed, roughly 74% were seen once; the top ten hold around 0.6%. Material: memory CD4+ T cells from PBMCs. Subset indicated: CD45RA-negative fraction. These receptors were obtained from a man aged 18 to 29 in good health. Some clones in this sample may be carry-over from other donors' samples.

V usage is TRBV4-1 and J usage is TRBJ2-1, with 12 bases aligning to TRBD2. V gave up 3 bases and J gave up 9 bases; unmatched junction bases: 6. The germline gives CDR1 MGHRA, CDR2 YSYEKL. This CDR3 is built from 15 residues. The CDR3 spells CASSQGLAGGVEQFF. CDR3 nucleotide sequence: TGCGCCAGCAGCCAGGGACTAGCGGGCGGGGTTGAGCAGTTCTTC.

The chain carries TRBV6-5 and TRBJ2-3, with D tentatively TRBD1 or TRBD2 (6 bases each). This CDR3 is 11 amino acids long. Looked up from germline, CDR1 is MNHEY and CDR2 is SVGAGI. V shed 5 bases and J shed 9 bases, with 9 bases lying between them. The DNA for the CDR3 is TGTGCCAGCAGTGAAGGGGGGACGCAGTATTTT. This sequence encodes CASSEGGTQYF.

With regard to this clone: A far larger clone lies a single base away; this is likely a read error. CDR3 sequence: CASRGTENQPQHF. CDR3 nucleotides: TGTGCCAGTAGGGGGACAGAGAATCAGCCCCAGCATTTT. This chain joins TRBV6-1 and TRBJ1-5; TRBD1 matches 7 bases. CDR1 and CDR2 (germline): MNHNS, SASEGT. The CDR3 contains 13 residues. The V and J ends lost 9 bases and 4 bases, in that order; junction bases with no gene match: 6.

This rearrangement joins TRBV5-1 to TRBJ2-1, with unresolved D. The V and J ends lost 4 bases and 9 bases respectively, with 11 bases between them. CDR3 size: 12 residues. Germline V gene lookup returns CDR1 SGHRS and CDR2 YFSETQ. Here the CDR3 DNA reads TGCGCCAGCAGCACCTTAGCTAGTGAGCAGTTCTTC. This codes for CASSTLASEQFF.

The CDR3 sequence: CASSQGAGNQPQHF. The DNA of the CDR3 is TGTGCCAGCAGTCAGGGGGCCGGCAATCAGCCCCAGCATTTT. The genes are TRBV6-4 and TRBJ1-5; 8 bases line up with TRBD1. CDR3 length equals 14 residues. Germline loops: CDR1 MRHNA, CDR2 SNTAGT. The J segment lost 2 bases and the V segment lost 5 bases, leaving 2 bases of the junction unmatched.

This clone was found a few times. This clone may be a read error of a much larger clone one base away. The CDR3 end shows no conserved phenylalanine or tryptophan, and so a read error is likely. This chain uses TRBV29-1 with TRBJ1-1; TRBD1 might be the D (6 bases). Germline V CDR1 and CDR2: SQVTM, ANQGSEA. This CDR3 region has 13 residues. Between the trimmed V and J ends, which lost 6 bases and 3 bases, there was a span of 14 bases. This CDR3 reads CSVRWGRDTEAFL. CDR3 DNA: TGCAGCGTCCGGTGGGGGCGCGACACTGAAGCTTTCCTT.

This rearrangement joins TRBV6-5 to TRBJ2-7; D might be TRBD1 or TRBD2, each matching 5 bases. The V gene lost 10 bases and the J gene lost 0 bases, with 19 bases spanning the gap. CDR3 length: 15 amino acids. In germline, CDR1 is MNHEY, CDR2 SVGAGI. The CDR3 nucleotides read TGTGCCATCAAAAAGGGTCGAGGGACCTCCTACGAGCAGTACTTC. Translated, it gives CAIKKGRGTSYEQYF.

This clone showed up just a few times. CDR3 DNA sequence: TGTGCCTGGAGTGTACTGCCAGATACTAATCAGCCCCAGCATTTT. Translating it yields CAWSVLPDTNQPQHF. The chain recombines TRBV30 with TRBJ1-5; D is uncertain. This CDR3 has 15 residues. The germline CDR1 and CDR2 sequences are GTSNPN and SVGIG (reference sequence). Trimming pared 0 bases from V and 4 bases from J, leaving 13 bases between. Variable domain in full (rest from reference TRBV30 and TRBJ1-5): SQTIHQWPATLVQPVGSPLSLECTVEGTSNPNLYWYRQAAGRGLQLLFYSVGIGQISSEVPQNLSASRPQDRQFILSSKKLLLSDSGFYLCAWSVLPDTNQPQHFGDGTRLSIL.

This clone was counted a few times. J is TRBJ1-1 and V is TRBV2; D uncertain. V dropped 4 bases and J dropped 2 bases, with 11 bases sitting between them. The germline CDR1 and CDR2 sequences are SNHLY and FYNNEI. This CDR3 spans 14 amino acids. The CDR3 bases are TGTGCCAGCAGTGCTCCAGGTAGAAACACTGAAGCTTTCTTT. It is translated as CASSAPGRNTEAFF. The full variable domain, rest sourced from reference TRBV2 and TRBJ1-1, is EPEVTQTPSHQVTQMGQEVILRCVPISNHLYFYWYRQILGQKVEFLVSFYNNEISEKSEIFDDQFSVERPDGSNFTLKIRSTKLEDSAMYFCASSAPGRNTEAFFGQGTRLTVV.

J is TRBJ2-7 and V is TRBV23-1, with a possible D match to TRBD1 (5 bases). TRBV23-1 is annotated as an ORF whose role is uncertain. The length of the CDR3 is 14 residues. The V end lost 3 bases, the J end lost 0 bases, and 9 bases lay between the germline ends. This chain's CDR3 is CASSQGPLSYEQYF. In DNA, the CDR3 is TGCGCCAGCAGTCAGGGGCCCCTCTCCTACGAGCAGTACTTC.

V is TRBV11-2 and J is TRBJ1-1, with TRBD1 matching 10 bases. This CDR3 contains 15 residues. V was clipped by 5 bases and J by 5 bases; unmatched bases: 8. CDR1 is SGHAT, CDR2 FQNNGV, per germline. CDR3 nucleotide sequence: TGTGCCAGCAGCCCGTTCCGGGACAGGGGAACTGAAGCTTTCTTT. Its translation is CASSPFRDRGTEAFF.

The rearrangement uses TRBV15 and TRBJ1-5; D remains unclear. From germline, CDR1 is LNHNV and CDR2 YYDKDF (reference sequence). The germline V and J ends were trimmed by 0 bases and 3 bases, with 12 bases remaining between them. The CDR3 runs 16 residues. The CDR3 loop reads CATSRDTVSFNQPQHF. The CDR3 DNA is TGTGCCACCAGCAGAGATACGGTCAGTTTCAATCAGCCCCAGCATTTT.

The V and J genes are TRBV5-1 and TRBJ2-1, with a tentative D call TRBD1 (6 bases). The V gene lost 1 base and the J gene lost 2 bases, with 10 bases spanning the gap. This CDR3 comprises 15 residues. In germline, CDR1 is SGHRS, CDR2 YFSETQ. The CDR3 DNA follows: TGCGCCAGCAGCTTGTCGCAGGGGACCTACAATGAGCAGTTCTTC. Translation gives CASSLSQGTYNEQFF. Together with reference TRBV5-1 and TRBJ2-1, the CDR3 gives the full variable domain: KAGVTQTPRYLIKTRGQQVTLSCSPISGHRSVSWYQQTPGQGLQFLFEYFSETQRNKGNFPGRFSGRQFSNSRSEMNVSTLELGDSALYLCASSLSQGTYNEQFFGPGTRLTVL.

The chain recombines TRBV6-1 with TRBJ1-5, with D maybe TRBD1 (5 bases). The CDR3 is made up of 12 amino acids. The germline V and J ends were trimmed by 5 bases and 9 bases, with 11 bases remaining between them. The germline CDR1 and CDR2 sequences are MNHNS and SASEGT. CDR3 DNA: TGTGCCAGCAGTTCACAGGACCGGCCCCAGCATTTT. Protein product: CASSSQDRPQHF.

This clone was counted only a few times. V gene TRBV5-1 combines with J gene TRBJ2-7; D is possibly TRBD2 (5 bases). Germline-derived CDR1 and CDR2 are SGHRS and YFSETQ. Trimming removed 0 bases at V and 7 bases at J, with 11 bases between. The CDR3 is made up of 13 amino acids. For the CDR3, the DNA is TGCGCCAGCAGCTTGGGGCAGACGGGAGAGCAGTACTTC. Its protein product is CASSLGQTGEQYF.

This chain connects TRBV7-2 to TRBJ2-7; 7 bases are shared with TRBD2. The length of the CDR3 is 15 residues. The germline CDR1 and CDR2 sequences are SGHTA and FQGNSA. V was clipped by 5 bases and J by 6 bases; unmatched bases: 13. This CDR3 reads CASSGRLAGGREQYF. As DNA, the CDR3 is TGTGCCAGCAGCGGGAGACTAGCCGGGGGTCGCGAGCAGTACTTC. The whole variable domain, filled in from reference TRBV7-2 and TRBJ2-7, reads GAGVSQSPSNKVTEKGKDVELRCDPISGHTALYWYRQSLGQGLEFLIYFQGNSAPDKSGLPSDRFSAERTGGSVSTLTIQRTQQEDSAVYLCASSGRLAGGREQYFGPGTRLTVT.

V is TRBV2 and J is TRBJ2-7; D call uncertain. The CDR3 totals 11 residues. V gave up 7 bases and J gave up 6 bases, with 10 bases separating them. From germline, CDR1 is SNHLY and CDR2 FYNNEI. The CDR3 bases are TGTGCCAGCAAAGAGGAAAGCGAGCAGTACTTC. Protein product: CASKEESEQYF.

V is TRBV2 and J is TRBJ1-2; the D is unclear. Trimming removed 6 bases at V and 8 bases at J, with 7 bases between. Germline loops: CDR1 SNHLY, CDR2 FYNNEI. This CDR3 is 10 amino acids long. The CDR3 DNA reads as TGTGCCAGCAGGCTAGGGGGCTACACCTTC. It encodes CASRLGGYTF.

The chain carries TRBV5-1 and TRBJ1-2; a weak D match, TRBD1 (5 bases). This CDR3 comprises 14 residues. The V gene lost 1 base and the J gene lost 8 bases, with 15 bases spanning the gap. From germline, CDR1 is SGHRS and CDR2 YFSETQ. The CDR3, as DNA: TGCGCCAGCAGCTTGTCCGGGGGAGACGGCGGCTACACCTTC. This codes for CASSLSGGDGGYTF.

The chain has TRBV28 and TRBJ2-5; the D gene is possibly TRBD2 (5 bases). The J call may be faulty, since TRBJ2-7 better matches the DNA end. CDR1 is MDHEN and CDR2 is SYDVKM in the germline V gene. This CDR3 contains 14 residues. CDR3 DNA: TGTGCCAGCAGTTCCCCCGGGGACTCCTACGAGCAGTACTTC. Amino acids: CASSSPGDSYEQYF.

This clone was seen a single time. The CDR3 loop reads CASSVAGGPDTQYF. CDR3 bases: TGCGCCAGCAGCGTAGCGGGAGGGCCAGATACGCAGTATTTT. The V gene is TRBV5-1, the J gene TRBJ2-3; 11 bases match TRBD2. V trimming: 4 bases; J trimming: 4 bases; junction bases outside the gene matches: 2. The V gene's germline CDR1 is SGHRS and CDR2 YFSETQ. This CDR3 region has 14 residues.

V gene TRBV30 combines with J gene TRBJ2-2; 9 nucleotides align to TRBD2. Germline trimming cut 1 base from V and 6 bases from J; bases unmatched to any gene: 12. Germline V gene sequence: CDR1 GTSNPN, CDR2 SVGIG (reference sequence). CDR3 length: 17 amino acids. CDR3 nucleotides: TGTGCCTGGAGTGCCCCCGGGACTAGCTTCTATTCCGGGGAGCTGTTTTTT. Encoded protein: CAWSAPGTSFYSGELFF. Combining the CDR3 with reference TRBV30 and TRBJ2-2 gives the whole variable domain SQTIHQWPATLVQPVGSPLSLECTVEGTSNPNLYWYRQAAGRGLQLLFYSVGIGQISSEVPQNLSASRPQDRQFILSSKKLLLSDSGFYLCAWSAPGTSFYSGELFFGEGSRLTVL.

The chain employs TRBV2 and TRBJ2-7; 8 bases map to TRBD1. The CDR3 length is 14 residues. CDR1 is SNHLY and CDR2 is FYNNEI in the germline V gene. Losses at the gene ends were 5 bases for V and 4 bases for J; bases not matched to a gene: 7. CDR3 sequence: CASSYGTGTYEQYF. CDR3 nucleotide sequence: TGTGCCAGCAGTTATGGGACAGGAACGTACGAGCAGTACTTC.